Described below is a single TCR beta chain sequence and its context. This sample stems from a study of OX40 agonist ivuxolimab in advanced cancers. Whole-study context: Averaging roughly 60 years in age, with a range of about 23 to 79, the cohort was about 83% male. Three patients, one with hepatocellular carcinoma and two with cutaneous melanoma, achieved partial responses.

Generated by immunoSEQ multiplex PCR, the TCRdb table keeps only in-frame clones and is missing some. The sample yields about 67,000 clones, approximately 87% seen once. Blood got drawn at baseline, again on cycle 4 day 1, and then on cycle 7 day 1. After removal of 5 bases from V and 4 bases from J, the junction contained 3 bases not matched to a gene. Germline lookup yields CDR1 MGHDK and CDR2 SYGVNS. The CDR3 loop spans 13 amino acids. The chain employs TRBV25-1 and TRBJ1-2; 8 nucleotides match TRBD1. This sample comprised CD4+ or CD8+ T cells sorted from blood, obtained in a trial of the OX40 agonist ivuxolimab. The sequence was collected from an adult with an advanced solid tumor such as melanoma, head and neck, liver or kidney cancer. Written as DNA, the CDR3 is TGTGCCAGCAGTACAGGGGGAGGCTATGGCTACACCTTC. Amino acids: CASSTGGGYGYTF.